This TCR beta chain was documented in a study of blood T cell repertoires in COVID-19. The overall study: PBMCs, B-cell-depleted T cells, or T cells were the source of the cDNA or gDNA that made up the material.

In assigning cohorts, the study relied on participant-reported clinical history. In the source study's methods: Nucleated cell number was recorded as an estimate derived from reference gene primer amplification. Repertoires were generated with immunoSEQ multiplex PCR, while TCRdb's copy carries only in-frame clones and drops some. V and J calls plus clone size are reproduced from that table; the DNA served to infer D and trimming. The sample consists of a few hundred thousand clones, 70% to 90% of them appearing once. Germline CDR1 MNHEY, CDR2 SVGAGI. The CDR3 is 13 amino acids. V trimming: 2 bases; J trimming: 8 bases; junction bases outside the gene matches: 0.

The clonotype comes from a woman under 40 who had recovered from COVID-19. V and J are TRBV6-5 and TRBJ1-6; 7 bases line up with TRBD1. Sequenced input: PBMCs or T cells enriched from blood (not recorded which). The CDR3 region has the DNA TGTGCCAGCAGTTACGACAGGGATTCACCCCTCCACTTT. Its translation is CASSYDRDSPLHF.